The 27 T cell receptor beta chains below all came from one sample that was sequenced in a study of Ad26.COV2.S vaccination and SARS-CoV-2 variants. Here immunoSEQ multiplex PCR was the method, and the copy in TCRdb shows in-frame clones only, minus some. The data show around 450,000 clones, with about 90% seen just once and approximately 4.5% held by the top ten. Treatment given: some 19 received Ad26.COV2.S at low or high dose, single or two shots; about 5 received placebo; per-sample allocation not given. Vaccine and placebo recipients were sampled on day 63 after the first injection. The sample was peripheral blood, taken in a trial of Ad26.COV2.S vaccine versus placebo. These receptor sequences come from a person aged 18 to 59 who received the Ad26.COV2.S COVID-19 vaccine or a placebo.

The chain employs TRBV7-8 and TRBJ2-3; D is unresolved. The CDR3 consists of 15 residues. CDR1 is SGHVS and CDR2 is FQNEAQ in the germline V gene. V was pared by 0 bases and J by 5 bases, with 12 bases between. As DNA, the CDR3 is TGTGCCAGCAGCTTAGCAATGGAAGTCGGAGATACGCAGTATTTT. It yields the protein CASSLAMEVGDTQYF.

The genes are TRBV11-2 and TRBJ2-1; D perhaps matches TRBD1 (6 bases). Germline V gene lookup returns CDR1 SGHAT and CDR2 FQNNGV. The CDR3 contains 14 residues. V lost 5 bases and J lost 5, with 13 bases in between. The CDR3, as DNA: TGTGCCAGCAGCCTCGACAGGTACGACAATGAGCAGTTCTTC. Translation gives CASSLDRYDNEQFF.

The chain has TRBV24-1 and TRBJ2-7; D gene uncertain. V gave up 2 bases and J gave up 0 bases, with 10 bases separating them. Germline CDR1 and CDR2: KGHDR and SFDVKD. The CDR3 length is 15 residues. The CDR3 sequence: CATSDSAESSYEQYF. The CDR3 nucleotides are TGTGCCACCAGTGATTCGGCGGAAAGCTCCTACGAGCAGTACTTC.

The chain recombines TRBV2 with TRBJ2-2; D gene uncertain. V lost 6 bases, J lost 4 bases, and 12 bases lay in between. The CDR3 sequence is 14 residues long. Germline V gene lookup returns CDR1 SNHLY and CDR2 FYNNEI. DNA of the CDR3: TGTGCCAGCAGCATCGGGCCGGTCACCGGGGAGCTGTTTTTT. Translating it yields CASSIGPVTGELFF.

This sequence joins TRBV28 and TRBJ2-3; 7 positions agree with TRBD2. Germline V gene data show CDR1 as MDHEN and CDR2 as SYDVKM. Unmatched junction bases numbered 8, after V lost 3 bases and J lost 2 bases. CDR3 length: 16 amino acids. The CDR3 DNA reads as TGTGCCAGCAGTTTTTTTCCGCGGGACTACACAGATACGCAGTATTTT. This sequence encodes CASSFFPRDYTDTQYF. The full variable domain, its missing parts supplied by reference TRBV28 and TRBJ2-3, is DVKVTQSSRYLVKRTGEKVFLECVQDMDHENMFWYRQDPGLGLRLIYFSYDVKMKEKGDIPEGYSVSREKKERFSLILESASTNQTSMYLCASSFFPRDYTDTQYFGPGTRLTVL.

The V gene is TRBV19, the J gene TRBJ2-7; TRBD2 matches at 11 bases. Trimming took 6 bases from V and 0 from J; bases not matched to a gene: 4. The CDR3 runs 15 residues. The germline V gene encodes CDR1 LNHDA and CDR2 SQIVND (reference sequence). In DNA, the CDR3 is TGTGCCAGTAGCGGACTAGCGGGCGGCTCCTACGAGCAGTACTTC. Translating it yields CASSGLAGGSYEQYF.

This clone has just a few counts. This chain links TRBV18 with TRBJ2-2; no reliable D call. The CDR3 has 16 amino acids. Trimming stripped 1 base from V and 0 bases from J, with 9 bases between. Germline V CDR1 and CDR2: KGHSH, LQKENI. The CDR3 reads CASSPLIYANTGELFF. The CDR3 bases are TGTGCCAGCTCACCACTAATTTACGCGAACACCGGGGAGCTGTTTTTT.

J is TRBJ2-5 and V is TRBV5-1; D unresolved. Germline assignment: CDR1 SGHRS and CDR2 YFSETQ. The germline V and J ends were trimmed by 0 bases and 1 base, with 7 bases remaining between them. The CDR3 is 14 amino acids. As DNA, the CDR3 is TGCGCCAGCAGCTTGGTTTCGGGCCAAGAGACCCAGTACTTC. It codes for CASSLVSGQETQYF.

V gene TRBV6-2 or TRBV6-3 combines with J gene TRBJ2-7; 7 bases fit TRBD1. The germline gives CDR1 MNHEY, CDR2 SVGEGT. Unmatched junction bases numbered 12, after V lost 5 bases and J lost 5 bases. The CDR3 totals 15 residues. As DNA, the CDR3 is TGTGCCAGCAGTCAAAACCCCGACAGGGCCCACGAGCAGTACTTC. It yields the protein CASSQNPDRAHEQYF.

This chain's CDR3 is CASSQITSTDEQYF. The DNA for the CDR3 is TGTGCCAGCAGCCAAATAACTAGTACCGACGAGCAGTACTTC. The chain combines TRBV3-1 (or the pseudogene TRBV3-2) with TRBJ2-7; weak D call: TRBD2 (5 bases). This CDR3 has 14 residues. Germline V gives CDR1 LGHDT, CDR2 YNNKEL (reference sequence). V lost 2 bases, J lost 5 bases, and 13 bases lay in between.

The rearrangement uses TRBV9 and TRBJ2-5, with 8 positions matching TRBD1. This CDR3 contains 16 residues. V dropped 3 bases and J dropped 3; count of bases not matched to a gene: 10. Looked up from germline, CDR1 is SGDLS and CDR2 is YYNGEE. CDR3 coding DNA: TGTGCCAGCAGCGCTCTCCCCAGGGGGCCAAAAGAGACCCAGTACTTC. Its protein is CASSALPRGPKETQYF.

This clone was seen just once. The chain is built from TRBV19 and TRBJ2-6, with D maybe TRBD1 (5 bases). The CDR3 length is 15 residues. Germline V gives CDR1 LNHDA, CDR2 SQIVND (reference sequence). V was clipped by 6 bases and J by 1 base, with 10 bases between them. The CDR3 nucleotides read TGTGCCAGTAGGACACAGGCGTCTGGGGCCAACGTCCTGACTTTC. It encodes CASRTQASGANVLTF. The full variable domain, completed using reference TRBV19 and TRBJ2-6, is DGGITQSPKYLFRKEGQNVTLSCEQNLNHDAMYWYRQDPGQGLRLIYYSQIVNDFQKGDIAEGYSVSREKKESFPLTVTSAQKNPTAFYLCASRTQASGANVLTFGAGSRLTVL.

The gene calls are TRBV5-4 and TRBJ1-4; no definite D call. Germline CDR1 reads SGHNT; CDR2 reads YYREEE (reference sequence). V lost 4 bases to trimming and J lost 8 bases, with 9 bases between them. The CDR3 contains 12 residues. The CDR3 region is CASSTSGEKLFF. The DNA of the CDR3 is TGTGCCAGCAGCACTTCGGGAGAAAAACTGTTTTTT. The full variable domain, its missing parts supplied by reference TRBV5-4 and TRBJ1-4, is ETGVTQSPTHLIKTRGQQVTLRCSSQSGHNTVSWYQQALGQGPQFIFQYYREEENGRGNFPPRFSGLQFPNYSSELNVNALELDDSALYLCASSTSGEKLFFGSGTQLSVL.

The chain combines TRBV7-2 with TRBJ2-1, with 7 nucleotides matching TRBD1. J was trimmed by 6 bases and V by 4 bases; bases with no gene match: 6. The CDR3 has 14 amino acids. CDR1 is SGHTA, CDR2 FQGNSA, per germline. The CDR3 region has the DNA TGTGCCAGCAGCTACAGGGGTCCGCGCAATGAGCAGTTCTTC. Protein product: CASSYRGPRNEQFF.

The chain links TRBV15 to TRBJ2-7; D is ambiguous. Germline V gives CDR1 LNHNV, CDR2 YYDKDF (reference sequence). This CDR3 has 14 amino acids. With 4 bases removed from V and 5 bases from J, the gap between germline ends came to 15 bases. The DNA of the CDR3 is TGTGCCACCAGCAAAGGGTTTGGGTTGGACGAGCAGTACTTC. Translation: CATSKGFGLDEQYF. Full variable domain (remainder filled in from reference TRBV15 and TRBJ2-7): DAMVIQNPRYQVTQFGKPVTLSCSQTLNHNVMYWYQQKSSQAPKLLFHYYDKDFNNEADTPDNFQSRRPNTSFCFLDIRSPGLGDTAMYLCATSKGFGLDEQYFGPGTRLTVT.

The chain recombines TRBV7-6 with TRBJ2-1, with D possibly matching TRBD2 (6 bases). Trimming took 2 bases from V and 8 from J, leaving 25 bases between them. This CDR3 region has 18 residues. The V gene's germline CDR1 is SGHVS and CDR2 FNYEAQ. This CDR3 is CASSLYSASTGVFDEQFF. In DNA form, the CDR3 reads TGTGCCAGCAGCTTATATTCGGCTTCGACGGGAGTATTCGATGAGCAGTTCTTC.

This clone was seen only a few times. CDR3 nucleotides: TGCGCCAGCAGTGGGTCAGTCTCTGGAAACACCATATATTTT. As protein: CASSGSVSGNTIYF. This rearrangement joins TRBV10-2 to TRBJ1-3, with D unresolved. The ends were cut back, 4 bases at V and 0 bases at J, with 7 bases in the middle. The germline gives CDR1 WSHSY, CDR2 SAAADI. The CDR3 length is 14 residues.

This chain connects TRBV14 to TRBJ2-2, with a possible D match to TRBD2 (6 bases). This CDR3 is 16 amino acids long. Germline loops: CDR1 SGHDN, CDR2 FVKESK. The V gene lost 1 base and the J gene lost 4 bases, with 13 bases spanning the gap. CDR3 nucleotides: TGTGCCAGCAGCCAAGTCGGTAGCGGAATCACCGGGGAGCTGTTTTTT. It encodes CASSQVGSGITGELFF.

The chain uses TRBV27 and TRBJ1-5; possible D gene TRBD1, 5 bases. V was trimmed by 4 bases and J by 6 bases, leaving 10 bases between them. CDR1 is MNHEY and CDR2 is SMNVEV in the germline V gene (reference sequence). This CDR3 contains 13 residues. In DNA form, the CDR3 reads TGTGCCAGCAGTTCACAGGCGGGTCAGCCCCAGCATTTT. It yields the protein CASSSQAGQPQHF.

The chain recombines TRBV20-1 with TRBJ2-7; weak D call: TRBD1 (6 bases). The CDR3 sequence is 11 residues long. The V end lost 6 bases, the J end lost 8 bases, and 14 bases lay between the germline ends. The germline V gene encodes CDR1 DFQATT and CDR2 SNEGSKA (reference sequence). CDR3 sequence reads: CSATYRGKQYF. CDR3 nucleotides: TGCAGTGCGACGTATAGGGGGAAGCAGTACTTC.

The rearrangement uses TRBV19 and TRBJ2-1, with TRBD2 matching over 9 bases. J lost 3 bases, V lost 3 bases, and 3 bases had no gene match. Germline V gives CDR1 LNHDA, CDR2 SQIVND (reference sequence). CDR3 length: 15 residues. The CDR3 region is CASSIATSGYNEQFF. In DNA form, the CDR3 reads TGTGCCAGTAGTATCGCGACTAGCGGCTACAATGAGCAGTTCTTC.

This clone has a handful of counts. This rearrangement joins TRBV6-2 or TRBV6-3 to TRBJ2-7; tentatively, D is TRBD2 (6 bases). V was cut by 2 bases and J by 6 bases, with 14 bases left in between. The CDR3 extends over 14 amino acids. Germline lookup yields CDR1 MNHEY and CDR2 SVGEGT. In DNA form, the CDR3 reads TGTGCCAGCAGTTACGAACGGGAGCATAGCGAGCAGTACTTC. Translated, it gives CASSYEREHSEQYF.

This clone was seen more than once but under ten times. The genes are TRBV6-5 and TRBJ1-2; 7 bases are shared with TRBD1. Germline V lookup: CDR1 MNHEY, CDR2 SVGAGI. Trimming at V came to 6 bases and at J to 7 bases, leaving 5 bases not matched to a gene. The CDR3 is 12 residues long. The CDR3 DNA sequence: TGTGCCAGCAGGACAGGGCTAGGTGGCTACACCTTC. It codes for CASRTGLGGYTF.

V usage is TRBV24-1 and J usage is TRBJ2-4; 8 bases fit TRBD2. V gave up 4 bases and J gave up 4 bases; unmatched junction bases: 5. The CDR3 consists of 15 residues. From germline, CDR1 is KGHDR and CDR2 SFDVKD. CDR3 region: CATSDPGGDKNIQYF. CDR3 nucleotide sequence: TGTGCCACCAGTGACCCGGGGGGGGATAAAAACATTCAGTACTTC.

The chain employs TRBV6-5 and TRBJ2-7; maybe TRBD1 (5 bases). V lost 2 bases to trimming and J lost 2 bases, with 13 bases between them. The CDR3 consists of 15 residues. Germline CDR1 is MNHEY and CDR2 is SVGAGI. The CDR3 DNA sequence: TGTGCCAGCAGTTACGGTAGGGGTCTGACCTACGAGCAGTACTTC. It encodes CASSYGRGLTYEQYF.

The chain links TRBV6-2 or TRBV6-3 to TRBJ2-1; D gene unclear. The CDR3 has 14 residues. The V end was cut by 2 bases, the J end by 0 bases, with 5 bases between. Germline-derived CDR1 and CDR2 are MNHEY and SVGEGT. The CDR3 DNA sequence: TGTGCCAGCAGTTACATAAGCTCCTACAATGAGCAGTTCTTC. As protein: CASSYISSYNEQFF.

The DNA for the CDR3 is TGTGCCAGCAGCGTATGGGGGGCAGGGTTACAAGAGACCCAGTACTTC. Translation gives CASSVWGAGLQETQYF. V usage is TRBV9 and J usage is TRBJ2-5; D may correspond to TRBD1 or TRBD2 (6 bases each). The ends were cut back, 1 base at V and 2 bases at J, with 15 bases in the middle. CDR1 and CDR2 from the germline V gene are SGDLS and YYNGEE. This CDR3 spans 16 amino acids.